The 7 T cell receptor beta chains in this list originate from one sample, sequenced in a study of shared clonotypes between healthy human individuals (dated by TCRdb to 2018 to 2021). The method behind the library was the immunoSEQ multiplex PCR assay. The source is immuneACCESS, and TCRdb retained only in-frame sequences with V and J called. Part of the clones is not carried over; for the studies checked, unresolved V genes explain less than half of this, and the remainder is unexplained. For this sample there are approximately 1.4 million clones; 95% to 99% appear just once. In total, the top ten clones hold roughly 0.4% of the sample. Sample: naive CD4+ T cells sorted from blood. What the cell subset or site label conveys for this sample: CD45RA+ positively selected. These receptors all come from a man aged 25 to 40 in good health.

The chain couples TRBV9 to TRBJ2-3; 7 positions agree with TRBD2. V trimming: 0 bases; J trimming: 0 bases; junction bases outside the gene matches: 10. The CDR3 length is 18 residues. Germline V lookup: CDR1 SGDLS, CDR2 YYNGEE. In nucleotides, the CDR3 is TGTGCCAGCAGCGTAGCTACGCGGGCTAGCGGAAGCACAGATACGCAGTATTTT. Its translation: CASSVATRASGSTDTQYF.

The chain carries TRBV5-1 and TRBJ2-1; the D gene could be TRBD1 or TRBD2 (5 bases each). Germline V gene data show CDR1 as SGHRS and CDR2 as YFSETQ. V gave up 0 bases and J gave up 8 bases, with 15 bases separating them. This CDR3 has 15 residues. The CDR3 spells CASSLVSLLGDEQFF. In nucleotides, the CDR3 is TGCGCCAGCAGCTTGGTTTCTCTACTGGGGGATGAGCAGTTCTTC.

The chain is built from TRBV2 and TRBJ2-3; D possibly uses TRBD1 or TRBD2 (5 bases each). V lost 4 bases to trimming and J lost 5 bases, with 10 bases between them. The CDR3 is made up of 13 amino acids. Germline CDR1 reads SNHLY; CDR2 reads FYNNEI. CDR3 bases: TGTGCCAGCAGTGGGGACGTAAGAGATACGCAGTATTTT. Residues: CASSGDVRDTQYF.

J is TRBJ2-7 and V is TRBV28; D not certain. The CDR3 totals 13 residues. Germline loops: CDR1 MDHEN, CDR2 SYDVKM. The V gene lost 1 base and the J gene lost 3 bases, with 7 bases spanning the gap. The CDR3 DNA reads as TGTGCCAGCAGTTTATTGGCATACTACGAGCAGTACTTC. Protein: CASSLLAYYEQYF.

CDR3 sequence reads: CASSETGVASGNTIYF. CDR3 DNA sequence: TGTGCCAGCAGTGAAACGGGGGTTGCTTCAGGAAACACCATATATTTT. The chain is built from TRBV6-1 and TRBJ1-3; D perhaps matches TRBD1 (5 bases). V lost 2 bases, J lost 4 bases, and 15 bases lay in between. Germline lookup yields CDR1 MNHNS and CDR2 SASEGT. The CDR3 runs 16 residues.

This sequence joins TRBV18 and TRBJ2-7; tentative D call: TRBD2 (5 bases). Trimming shortened V by 8 bases and J by 3 bases, and 11 bases separated the two germline ends. The germline gives CDR1 KGHSH, CDR2 LQKENI. The CDR3 sequence is 12 residues long. CDR3 bases: TGTGCCAGCAGGACTGACCTCTACGAGCAGTACTTC. Translated: CASRTDLYEQYF.

The chain is built from TRBV7-6 and TRBJ2-5; the D gene could be TRBD1 or TRBD2 (5 bases each). The germline V and J ends were trimmed by 3 bases and 4 bases, with 6 bases remaining between them. Germline CDR1 is SGHVS and CDR2 is FNYEAQ. This CDR3 region has 12 residues. CDR3 loop: CASSLGPETQYF. The CDR3 DNA reads as TGTGCCAGCAGCTTGGGACCAGAGACCCAGTACTTC.